These 28 T cell receptor beta chains were sequenced from one sample in a study of blood T cell repertoires in COVID-19. Produced via immunoSEQ multiplex PCR; TCRdb's table is partial and in-frame only. The table records over 95,000 clones, approximately 90% of them present only once. The sequencing input was peripheral blood. The receptors come from a human donor with acute or convalescent COVID-19. The donor label of this sample is uncertain.

This clone was counted a single time. The chain joins TRBV5-1 to TRBJ1-3; 8 nucleotides line up with TRBD1. Per the germline V gene, CDR1 is SGHRS and CDR2 is YFSETQ. The CDR3 sequence is 15 residues long. V shed 0 bases and J 4 bases; nucleotides not matched to a gene: 3. The CDR3 loop is CASSLGGQAGNTIYF. CDR3 DNA sequence: TGCGCCAGCAGCTTGGGGGGACAGGCGGGAAACACCATATATTTT.

The chain uses TRBV28 and TRBJ1-1; tentatively, D is TRBD1 (5 bases). Trimming shortened V by 5 bases and J by 4 bases, and 14 bases separated the two germline ends. The germline gives CDR1 MDHEN, CDR2 SYDVKM. This CDR3 contains 14 residues. The CDR3 DNA follows: TGTGCCAGCAGTATGCCAGGGAGGATCACTGAAGCTTTCTTT. It encodes CASSMPGRITEAFF.

This chain links TRBV7-6 with TRBJ1-1, with 7 bases matching TRBD1. The CDR3 contains 17 residues. Germline CDR1 and CDR2: SGHVS and FNYEAQ. The V gene end was trimmed by 1 base and the J gene end by 0 bases; junction bases not matched to a gene: 8. The DNA for the CDR3 is TGTGCCAGCAGCTTAGAAAGCCGGGACAGCATGAACACTGAAGCTTTCTTT. Translation gives CASSLESRDSMNTEAFF.

J is TRBJ2-7 and V is TRBV10-3, with a tentative D call TRBD2 (6 bases). The germline V gene encodes CDR1 ENHRY and CDR2 SYGVKD. This CDR3 is built from 19 residues. Between the trimmed V and J ends, which lost 0 bases and 3 bases, there was a span of 24 bases. The CDR3: CAISESVSGEKGLRYEQYF. In DNA, the CDR3 is TGTGCCATCAGTGAGTCGGTTTCGGGGGAAAAAGGATTACGCTACGAGCAGTACTTC.

The chain employs TRBV10-3 and TRBJ2-6, with 7 bases fitting TRBD1. V trimming: 3 bases; J trimming: 0 bases; junction bases outside the gene matches: 5. The CDR3 covers 17 residues. Germline-derived CDR1 and CDR2 are ENHRY and SYGVKD. CDR3 in DNA: TGTGCCATCAGTGAAGGGACAGAAAGCTCTGGGGCCAACGTCCTGACTTTC. Amino acid sequence: CAISEGTESSGANVLTF.

The gene calls are TRBV10-3 and TRBJ1-1; TRBD1 matches at 8 bases. J was trimmed by 4 bases and V by 1 base; bases with no gene match: 2. The CDR3 is 14 residues long. Per germline, CDR1 ENHRY and CDR2 SYGVKD. As DNA, the CDR3 is TGTGCCATCAGTGAGTATACAGGGGGCACTGAAGCTTTCTTT. Its protein is CAISEYTGGTEAFF.

In DNA form, the CDR3 reads TGCGCCAGCAGCCCCACCCGACAGGGGGCCGTAGAAAAACTGTTTTTT. Amino acids: CASSPTRQGAVEKLFF. The chain combines TRBV4-1 with TRBJ1-4; TRBD1 matches at 10 bases. V was pared by 4 bases and J by 8 bases, with 10 bases of the junction left unmatched. Per germline, CDR1 MGHRA and CDR2 YSYEKL. The CDR3 covers 16 residues.

The chain employs TRBV10-2 and TRBJ2-3, with D possibly TRBD1 on 6 matching bases. CDR3 size: 16 residues. V was clipped by 6 bases and J by 3 bases, with 19 bases between them. Per the germline V gene, CDR1 is WSHSY and CDR2 is SAAADI. The CDR3 sequence: CASRGLQGSGTDTQYF. CDR3 nucleotides: TGCGCCAGCAGGGGTCTACAGGGATCTGGGACAGATACGCAGTATTTT.

This chain's CDR3 is CATSSRLVTGTGFNEQFF. DNA of the CDR3: TGTGCCACCAGCAGCCGATTGGTAACCGGGACAGGCTTCAATGAGCAGTTCTTC. This chain uses TRBV15 with TRBJ2-1; 8 bases line up with TRBD1. This CDR3 is built from 18 residues. V shed 3 bases, J shed 6 bases, and the junction held 16 bases outside the gene matches. From germline, CDR1 is LNHNV and CDR2 YYDKDF (reference sequence). Filled out from reference TRBV15 and TRBJ2-1, the complete variable domain reads DAMVIQNPRYQVTQFGKPVTLSCSQTLNHNVMYWYQQKSSQAPKLLFHYYDKDFNNEADTPDNFQSRRPNTSFCFLDIRSPGLGDTAMYLCATSSRLVTGTGFNEQFFGPGTRLTVL.

The gene calls are TRBV4-2 and TRBJ1-2, with 7 bases aligning to TRBD1. Germline-derived CDR1 and CDR2 are LGHNA and YNFKEQ. CDR3 length: 15 residues. Unmatched junction bases numbered 10, after V lost 2 bases and J lost 7 bases. CDR3 bases: TGTGCCAGCAGCCAATTAGGAACGGGACAGATTGGCTACACCTTC. As protein: CASSQLGTGQIGYTF.

CDR3 sequence: CASSSWTSGGRNEQFF. CDR3 bases: TGTGCCAGCAGTTCATGGACTAGCGGGGGGAGAAATGAGCAGTTCTTC. This chain joins TRBV27 and TRBJ2-1, with 14 bases matching TRBD2. This CDR3 comprises 16 residues. Germline CDR1 is MNHEY and CDR2 is SMNVEV (reference sequence). V was pared by 4 bases and J by 7 bases, with 6 bases of the junction left unmatched.

This clone appeared a few times. The J gene is TRBJ1-1, the V gene TRBV19; 7 bases map to TRBD1. From germline, CDR1 is LNHDA and CDR2 SQIVND (reference sequence). The J segment lost 4 bases and the V segment lost 3 bases, leaving 5 bases of the junction unmatched. There are 14 residues in the CDR3. Written as DNA, the CDR3 is TGTGCCAGTAGTATTGGAGGGGGCATCACTGAAGCTTTCTTT. It translates to CASSIGGGITEAFF.

CDR3 residues: CAIGAGGPSSTDTQYF. The CDR3 DNA sequence: TGTGCCATCGGAGCGGGGGGGCCTTCTAGCACAGATACGCAGTATTTT. The rearrangement uses TRBV10-3 and TRBJ2-3; 10 nucleotides line up with TRBD2. Trimming removed 8 bases from V and 0 bases from J; junction bases left unmatched: 8. Germline assignment: CDR1 ENHRY and CDR2 SYGVKD. The CDR3 has 16 amino acids.

The chain links TRBV19 to TRBJ2-7, with 12 bases that match TRBD2. J was trimmed by 3 bases and V by 1 base; bases with no gene match: 4. The CDR3 has 16 amino acids. Germline V CDR1 and CDR2: LNHDA, SQIVND (reference sequence). The CDR3 DNA reads as TGTGCCAGTAGTATAGGGACTAGCGGGGCCGTCTACGAGCAGTACTTC. Translated: CASSIGTSGAVYEQYF.

The V and J genes are TRBV29-1 and TRBJ2-7; perhaps TRBD1 as D (6 bases). The CDR3 covers 13 residues. The germline V and J ends were trimmed by 5 bases and 0 bases, with 11 bases remaining between them. Germline V CDR1 and CDR2: SQVTM, ANQGSEA. This chain's CDR3 is CSVSDRNSYEQYF. The CDR3 DNA sequence: TGCAGCGTTTCCGACAGGAACTCCTACGAGCAGTACTTC.

V usage is TRBV7-2 and J usage is TRBJ1-1; D gene uncertain. Germline CDR1 SGHTA, CDR2 FQGNSA. The CDR3 is 15 residues long. Trimming removed 5 bases from V and 1 base from J, with 14 bases in between. DNA for the CDR3: TGTGCCAGCAGCCCCCTGGGGAGGACGAACACTGAAGCTTTCTTT. Protein: CASSPLGRTNTEAFF.

The chain uses TRBV7-2 and TRBJ1-1, with a possible D match to TRBD1 (5 bases). The CDR3 loop spans 13 amino acids. Germline V gene sequence: CDR1 SGHTA, CDR2 FQGNSA. V lost 0 bases and J 11 bases, leaving 13 bases between the germline ends. DNA for the CDR3: TGTGCCAGCAGCTTAGCGCCAGGAGGGGCTGCTTTCTTT. Its protein is CASSLAPGGAAFF.

V gene TRBV4-1 combines with J gene TRBJ2-3; D is ambiguous. The CDR3 has 16 residues. Trimming pared 1 base from V and 2 bases from J, leaving 13 bases between. Germline V CDR1 and CDR2: MGHRA, YSYEKL. CDR3 sequence (DNA): TGCGCCAGCAGCCAAGCGGTCACGATCTCCACAGATACGCAGTATTTT. Amino acids: CASSQAVTISTDTQYF.

The gene calls are TRBV2 and TRBJ1-2; 9 bases are a match to TRBD1. V dropped 6 bases and J dropped 5; count of bases not matched to a gene: 4. Germline V gene lookup returns CDR1 SNHLY and CDR2 FYNNEI. There are 13 residues in the CDR3. CDR3 in amino acids: CASRDRGGYGYTF. CDR3 nucleotide sequence: TGTGCCAGCAGGGACAGGGGAGGTTATGGCTACACCTTC.

The V gene is TRBV2, the J gene TRBJ2-2; TRBD2 might be the D (5 bases). The V gene's germline CDR1 is SNHLY and CDR2 FYNNEI. With 5 bases removed from V and 5 bases from J, the gap between germline ends came to 9 bases. The CDR3 has 13 residues. CDR3 DNA: TGTGCCAGCAGTAACCGGGGAACCGGGGAGCTGTTTTTT. Translation gives CASSNRGTGELFF.

The chain carries TRBV30 and TRBJ2-7; D is perhaps TRBD1 (5 bases). The CDR3 length is 11 residues. The germline CDR1 and CDR2 sequences are GTSNPN and SVGIG (reference sequence). The V gene lost 5 bases and the J gene lost 5 bases, with 10 bases spanning the gap. DNA for the CDR3: TGTGCCTGGGACAAAGGGGACGAGCAGTACTTC. It is translated as CAWDKGDEQYF.

The chain employs TRBV29-1 and TRBJ1-2, with D hard to call. CDR3 length equals 12 residues. Germline V CDR1 and CDR2: SQVTM, ANQGSEA. V shed 7 bases and J shed 3 bases, with 12 bases lying between them. CDR3 in amino acids: CSAKGEHYGYTF. CDR3 DNA: TGCAGCGCTAAGGGAGAACACTATGGCTACACCTTC.

This clone was counted only a few times. The chain joins TRBV7-8 to TRBJ2-2; 7 nucleotides match TRBD1. V lost 4 bases to trimming and J lost 3 bases; unmatched junction nucleotides: 5. This CDR3 has 15 amino acids. CDR1 SGHVS and CDR2 FQNEAQ come from the germline V gene. CDR3 bases: TGTGCCAGCAGCTCCTTGGACAGGTACACCGGGGAGCTGTTTTTT. Translating gives CASSSLDRYTGELFF.

The rearrangement uses TRBV5-1 and TRBJ1-2; 8 nucleotides align to TRBD1. Germline trimming cut 1 base from V and 8 bases from J; bases unmatched to any gene: 10. CDR3 size: 15 residues. Germline V gene data show CDR1 as SGHRS and CDR2 as YFSETQ. The CDR3 here is CASSLMGQGASGYTF. Here the CDR3 DNA reads TGCGCCAGCAGCTTGATGGGCCAGGGGGCTTCCGGCTACACCTTC.

J is TRBJ2-3 and V is TRBV5-1; tentatively, D is TRBD1 (5 bases). The CDR3 loop spans 15 amino acids. V was shortened by 2 bases and J by 6 bases, with 16 bases between the two germline ends. The V gene's germline CDR1 is SGHRS and CDR2 YFSETQ. The CDR3 reads CASSFSGLVLDTQYF. The CDR3 DNA follows: TGCGCCAGCAGCTTTTCAGGGCTCGTCTTGGATACGCAGTATTTT.

V usage is TRBV19 and J usage is TRBJ2-3; D call uncertain. CDR3 length: 16 amino acids. The V and J ends lost 2 bases and 2 bases respectively, with 14 bases between them. Germline V gives CDR1 LNHDA, CDR2 SQIVND (reference sequence). The CDR3 DNA reads as TGTGCCAGTAGTATAAACCGATTCGGAGTCACAGATACGCAGTATTTT. This codes for CASSINRFGVTDTQYF.

The chain is built from TRBV6-2 or TRBV6-3 and TRBJ2-5, with a weak D call TRBD2 (6 bases). V lost 5 bases to trimming and J lost 1 base, with 11 bases between them. CDR1 and CDR2 (germline): MNHEY, SVGEGT. The CDR3 totals 14 residues. The CDR3 protein is CASSDRDSQETQYF. CDR3 nucleotides: TGTGCCAGCAGTGACCGGGACTCCCAAGAGACCCAGTACTTC.

The V gene is TRBV7-9, the J gene TRBJ2-3, with TRBD1 identical over 10 bases. This CDR3 is built from 15 residues. The V gene end was trimmed by 5 bases and the J gene end by 5 bases; junction bases not matched to a gene: 7. Germline loops: CDR1 SEHNR, CDR2 FQNEAQ (reference sequence). In DNA form, the CDR3 reads TGTGCCAGCAGCCTCACCTGGGACAGGGGAGATACGCAGTATTTT. It translates to CASSLTWDRGDTQYF.